One and the same sample provided the 32 T cell receptor beta chains below, sequenced in a study of cytomegalovirus exposure and HLA in healthy donors. The PCR ran on 60 Vbeta and 13 Jbeta primers. Data came from immunoSEQ multiplex PCR; TCRdb stores just in-frame clones and leaves some out. The table lists around 140,000 clones, 80% of them singletons. Sequenced material: PBMCs. Source of these receptors: a man aged 40-50 years in good health and CMV-seronegative.

This clone was counted only a few times. The V and J genes are TRBV19 and TRBJ2-1, with 7 bases fitting TRBD1. V was clipped by 4 bases and J by 6 bases; unmatched bases: 6. CDR1 LNHDA and CDR2 SQIVND come from the germline V gene (reference sequence). This CDR3 is 14 amino acids long. This CDR3 reads CASSKGTVRNEQFF. The CDR3 region has the DNA TGTGCCAGTAGTAAGGGGACAGTACGCAATGAGCAGTTCTTC. Full variable domain (remainder filled in from reference TRBV19 and TRBJ2-1): DGGITQSPKYLFRKEGQNVTLSCEQNLNHDAMYWYRQDPGQGLRLIYYSQIVNDFQKGDIAEGYSVSREKKESFPLTVTSAQKNPTAFYLCASSKGTVRNEQFFGPGTRLTVL.

In DNA form, the CDR3 reads TGTGCCAGTAGGCCGACAGGGGTCATTTACAAGCAGTACTTC. Translation gives CASRPTGVIYKQYF. This chain joins TRBV19 and TRBJ2-7, with 8 nucleotides matching TRBD1. The V segment lost 6 bases and the J segment 8 bases; nucleotides outside the gene matches: 12. The CDR3 sequence is 14 residues long. CDR1 is LNHDA, CDR2 SQIVND, per germline (reference sequence).

This chain links TRBV10-1 with TRBJ2-7; a possible D gene is TRBD1 (5 bases). V lost 2 bases to trimming and J lost 3 bases, with 8 bases between them. CDR1 is WNHNN, CDR2 SYGVQD, per germline (reference sequence). The CDR3 length is 13 residues. CDR3 sequence reads: CASSEGAGYEQYF. For the CDR3, the DNA is TGCGCCAGCAGTGAGGGGGCCGGCTACGAGCAGTACTTC.

This chain connects TRBV6-6 to TRBJ1-5; possibly TRBD1 for D (6 bases). CDR3 size: 14 residues. Trimming removed 6 bases at V and 4 bases at J, with 13 bases between. CDR1 is MNHNY, CDR2 SVGAGI, per germline (reference sequence). The CDR3 DNA sequence: TGTGCCAGCAGGAACGGACAGTTTAATCAGCCCCAGCATTTT. This sequence encodes CASRNGQFNQPQHF.

V and J are TRBV9 and TRBJ2-2; no definite D call. The CDR3 is 15 residues long. V was cut by 0 bases and J by 3 bases, with 9 bases left in between. Germline assignment: CDR1 SGDLS and CDR2 YYNGEE. CDR3 in DNA: TGTGCCAGCAGCGTAGAGTTGCAGTACACCGGGGAGCTGTTTTTT. It codes for CASSVELQYTGELFF.

The chain joins TRBV6-5 to TRBJ2-3, with a possible D match to TRBD2 (6 bases). V was shortened by 2 bases and J by 2 bases, with 11 bases between the two germline ends. The CDR3 is made up of 15 amino acids. Per the germline V gene, CDR1 is MNHEY and CDR2 is SVGAGI. In DNA, the CDR3 is TGTGCCAGCAGTTACGTGGGGGGATACACAGATACGCAGTATTTT. Protein sequence: CASSYVGGYTDTQYF.

The gene calls are TRBV10-3 and TRBJ1-2, with TRBD1 matching 10 bases. V gave up 6 bases and J gave up 2 bases; unmatched junction bases: 3. Germline CDR1 ENHRY, CDR2 SYGVKD. The CDR3 runs to 14 residues. CDR3 nucleotide sequence: TGTGCCATCAGCCCGGACAGGGGGAACTATGGCTACACCTTC. Its protein product is CAISPDRGNYGYTF.

The sample holds a few counts of this clone. J is TRBJ1-1 and V is TRBV28; D is unclear. Germline V gives CDR1 MDHEN, CDR2 SYDVKM. The CDR3 length is 11 residues. CDR3 sequence (DNA): TGTGCGACCCGAGGGAGTCCTGAAGCTTTCTTT. Its translation is CATRGSPEAFF.

The chain links TRBV6-5 to TRBJ1-2; no firm D call. The germline V gene has CDR1 MNHEY and CDR2 SVGAGI. With 5 bases removed from V and 4 bases from J, the gap between germline ends came to 11 bases. The CDR3 runs to 13 residues. CDR3 DNA sequence: TGTGCCAGCAGTGCAGGAAATCCCTATGGCTACACCTTC. Translating gives CASSAGNPYGYTF.

V is TRBV2 and J is TRBJ2-1, with 14 nucleotides matching TRBD2. After removal of 4 bases from V and 7 bases from J, the junction contained 6 bases not matched to a gene. The V gene's germline CDR1 is SNHLY and CDR2 FYNNEI. The CDR3 runs to 16 residues. The CDR3 bases are TGTGCCAGCAGTGCCTCGACTAGCGGGGGGGGGAATGAGCAGTTCTTC. Amino acids: CASSASTSGGGNEQFF.

The chain employs TRBV6-5 and TRBJ2-2; 9 nucleotides agree with TRBD1. Looked up from germline, CDR1 is MNHEY and CDR2 is SVGAGI. This CDR3 spans 15 amino acids. V was clipped by 7 bases and J by 7 bases; unmatched bases: 10. CDR3 amino acids: CASKSDRGENGELFF. As DNA, the CDR3 is TGTGCCAGCAAATCCGACAGGGGGGAGAACGGGGAGCTGTTTTTT.

The gene calls are TRBV19 and TRBJ2-7; 8 positions match TRBD1. This CDR3 is built from 16 residues. V shed 1 base and J 2 bases; nucleotides not matched to a gene: 7. Germline V gene lookup returns CDR1 LNHDA and CDR2 SQIVND (reference sequence). The CDR3 nucleotides read TGTGCCAGTAGTATAGCCAGGACAGGGTTTGCCTACGAGCAGTACTTC. Protein sequence: CASSIARTGFAYEQYF.

The chain joins TRBV6-5 to TRBJ1-6, with D tentatively TRBD1 (5 bases). Trimming took 2 bases from V and 7 from J, leaving 9 bases between them. Germline CDR1 MNHEY, CDR2 SVGAGI. The CDR3 has 14 residues. The CDR3 DNA reads as TGTGCCAGCAGTTACAGGGACTCAAATTCACCCCTCCACTTT. Its translation is CASSYRDSNSPLHF.

This chain links TRBV2 with TRBJ2-5, with TRBD1 matching over 7 bases. CDR3 length equals 15 residues. V was clipped by 7 bases and J by 3 bases; unmatched bases: 11. The germline gives CDR1 SNHLY, CDR2 FYNNEI. CDR3 loop: CASNQGQVWKETQYF. The DNA for the CDR3 is TGTGCCAGCAATCAAGGACAGGTTTGGAAAGAGACCCAGTACTTC.

The gene calls are TRBV6-1 and TRBJ2-5, with 9 positions matching TRBD1. Germline trimming cut 8 bases from V and 0 bases from J; bases unmatched to any gene: 7. The CDR3 extends over 15 amino acids. The V gene's germline CDR1 is MNHNS and CDR2 SASEGT. The CDR3 here is CASQTTGGYQETQYF. The CDR3, as DNA: TGTGCCAGCCAGACGACAGGGGGTTACCAAGAGACCCAGTACTTC.

The rearrangement uses TRBV19 and TRBJ1-1, with 8 nucleotides matching TRBD1. This CDR3 has 16 residues. Trimming at V came to 2 bases and at J to 3 bases, leaving 8 bases not matched to a gene. Per the germline V gene, CDR1 is LNHDA and CDR2 is SQIVND (reference sequence). CDR3 bases: TGTGCCAGTAGTATATCCGCGACAGGGGTCGACACTGAAGCTTTCTTT. It codes for CASSISATGVDTEAFF.

V and J are TRBV9 and TRBJ2-7; TRBD2 matches 8 bases. The CDR3 sequence is 16 residues long. Unmatched junction bases numbered 6, after V lost 0 bases and J lost 1 base. Germline loops: CDR1 SGDLS, CDR2 YYNGEE. CDR3 amino acids: CASSVGGGPPSYEQYF. CDR3 nucleotide sequence: TGTGCCAGCAGCGTAGGCGGGGGGCCTCCTTCCTACGAGCAGTACTTC.

V is TRBV7-2 and J is TRBJ1-5; TRBD1 matches 8 bases. The ends lost 3 bases at V and 8 bases at J; junction bases unmatched: 6. There are 14 residues in the CDR3. Germline CDR1 reads SGHTA; CDR2 reads FQGNSA. The CDR3 DNA follows: TGTGCCAGCAGCTTGGGGGACAGGATCGAGCCCCAGCATTTT. This translates into CASSLGDRIEPQHF.

V is TRBV11-2 and J is TRBJ1-2, with no clear D. The CDR3 has 16 amino acids. The germline V gene has CDR1 SGHAT and CDR2 FQNNGV. Trimming took 2 bases from V and 4 from J, leaving 17 bases between them. The CDR3 bases are TGTGCCAGCAGCTTACGAGGCCCCTCACCCATCTATGGCTACACCTTC. Translated: CASSLRGPSPIYGYTF.

The rearrangement joins TRBV4-3 to TRBJ1-5, with TRBD1 identical over 7 bases. The ends lost 4 bases at V and 4 bases at J; junction bases unmatched: 4. Per germline, CDR1 LGHNA and CDR2 YSLEER. This CDR3 is built from 14 residues. CDR3 nucleotides: TGCGCCAGCAGCCTAGGACAGGCTAATCAGCCCCAGCATTTT. Translating it yields CASSLGQANQPQHF.

J is TRBJ2-7 and V is TRBV5-3; 14 nucleotides line up with TRBD2. TRBV5-3 counts as an open reading frame of uncertain function. This CDR3 is built from 17 residues. V trimming: 4 bases; J trimming: 2 bases; junction bases outside the gene matches: 8. The CDR3 DNA sequence: TGTGCCAGAAGCGCCGGGACTAGCGGGGGACCTACCTACGAGCAGTACTTC. This sequence encodes CARSAGTSGGPTYEQYF.

The chain recombines TRBV5-4 with TRBJ1-5, with 7 bases aligning to TRBD1. This CDR3 spans 18 amino acids. Germline lookup yields CDR1 SGHNT and CDR2 YYREEE (reference sequence). J gave up 0 bases and V 2 bases, and 11 bases lay outside the gene matches. CDR3 sequence reads: CASSLPGQEDYSNQPQHF. The CDR3 DNA follows: TGTGCCAGCAGCTTACCAGGACAGGAGGATTATAGCAATCAGCCCCAGCATTTT.

This clone turned up a few times. V usage is TRBV6-5 and J usage is TRBJ1-1, with TRBD1 matching 7 bases. Germline CDR1 reads MNHEY; CDR2 reads SVGAGI. J lost 1 base, V lost 2 bases, and 1 base had no gene match. The CDR3 is 14 residues long. This chain's CDR3 is CASSYDRANTEAFF. In DNA, the CDR3 is TGTGCCAGCAGTTACGACAGGGCGAACACTGAAGCTTTCTTT.

The J gene is TRBJ1-1, the V gene TRBV5-1, with 8 bases identical to TRBD1. The CDR3 spans 14 residues. The germline V gene has CDR1 SGHRS and CDR2 YFSETQ. Losses at the gene ends were 2 bases for V and 5 bases for J; bases not matched to a gene: 5. The CDR3 coding sequence is TGCGCCAGCAGCTTCGGACAGGGAGGAACTGAAGCTTTCTTT. Residues: CASSFGQGGTEAFF.

Regarding this clone: The sample contains more than one DNA sequence encoding this CDR3. The CDR3 DNA reads as TGTGCCAGCAGCCTACAGGGGGCCAAAAACATTCAGTACTTC. This translates into CASSLQGAKNIQYF. The chain couples TRBV7-9 to TRBJ2-4; 7 bases match TRBD1. CDR3 length: 14 amino acids. Germline V CDR1 and CDR2: SEHNR, FQNEAQ (reference sequence). The J segment lost 1 base and the V segment lost 5 bases, leaving 2 bases of the junction unmatched.

For this clone: Other DNA sequences in the same sample also yield this CDR3. V and J are TRBV7-7 and TRBJ2-3; TRBD2 matches 12 bases. The CDR3 spans 14 residues. The V segment lost 4 bases and the J segment 5 bases; nucleotides outside the gene matches: 1. Germline V gene data show CDR1 as SSHAT and CDR2 as FNYEAQ (reference sequence). The CDR3: CASSSGLAGDTQYF. The CDR3 DNA reads as TGTGCCAGCAGCTCGGGACTAGCGGGAGATACGCAGTATTTT.

In this sample, this clone turned up once. The chain couples TRBV27 to TRBJ2-1; TRBD2 might be the D (5 bases). This CDR3 has 15 residues. The germline gives CDR1 MNHEY, CDR2 SMNVEV (reference sequence). V lost 6 bases, J lost 0 bases, and 12 bases lay in between. Here the CDR3 reads CASRLSGVSYNEQFF. The DNA of the CDR3 is TGTGCCAGCAGACTCTCCGGGGTCTCCTACAATGAGCAGTTCTTC.

This clone was counted only a few times. V and J are TRBV27 and TRBJ2-7; TRBD1 aligns across 10 bases. Germline V gives CDR1 MNHEY, CDR2 SMNVEV (reference sequence). The CDR3 consists of 13 residues. J was trimmed by 4 bases and V by 9 bases; bases with no gene match: 6. The CDR3 is CASKGQGLYEQYF. DNA of the CDR3: TGTGCCAGTAAGGGACAGGGGCTTTACGAGCAGTACTTC.

The chain uses TRBV19 and TRBJ1-5; 8 nucleotides match TRBD1. Germline CDR1 reads LNHDA; CDR2 reads SQIVND (reference sequence). J gave up 2 bases and V 2 bases, and 5 bases lay outside the gene matches. The CDR3 loop spans 16 amino acids. Here the CDR3 reads CASSIRGQAGNQPQHF. CDR3 DNA: TGTGCCAGTAGTATAAGGGGACAGGCCGGCAATCAGCCCCAGCATTTT.

The rearrangement links TRBV9 to TRBJ2-3; D may be TRBD2 (5 bases). Per germline, CDR1 SGDLS and CDR2 YYNGEE. Trimming took 0 bases from V and 0 from J, leaving 8 bases between them. The CDR3 has 15 residues. As DNA, the CDR3 is TGTGCCAGCAGCGTAGGAGCGGTAAGCACAGATACGCAGTATTTT. Translating it yields CASSVGAVSTDTQYF. The full variable domain, with the rest looked up from reference TRBV9 and TRBJ2-3, is DSGVTQTPKHLITATGQRVTLRCSPRSGDLSVYWYQQSLDQGLQFLIQYYNGEERAKGNILERFSAQQFPDLHSELNLSSLELGDSALYFCASSVGAVSTDTQYFGPGTRLTVL.

The V call is TRBV19, the J call TRBJ2-2; a possible D gene is TRBD1 (6 bases). In germline, CDR1 is LNHDA, CDR2 SQIVND (reference sequence). This CDR3 comprises 14 residues. V was shortened by 11 bases and J by 0 bases, with 13 bases between the two germline ends. The CDR3: CASKGVTNTGELFF. CDR3 in DNA: TGTGCCTCCAAGGGGGTGACGAACACCGGGGAGCTGTTTTTT.

This sequence joins TRBV15 and TRBJ1-1; D remains ambiguous. The CDR3 sequence is 16 residues long. The V end lost 1 base, the J end lost 4 bases, and 16 bases lay between the germline ends. Germline CDR1 and CDR2: LNHNV and YYDKDF (reference sequence). CDR3 nucleotide sequence: TGTGCCACCAGCAGAGGGGCGCGGGCTGGGAGCACTGAAGCTTTCTTT. It translates to CATSRGARAGSTEAFF.